These 16 T cell receptor beta chains came from one sample sequenced in a study of CD8 T cells in ankylosing spondylitis. Study results and caveats: Among TCR beta sequences, a motif of several highly homologous variants appeared characteristic of ankylosing spondylitis blood.

From the 5' RACE reads, TCRdb called clonotypes with MiXCR, one entry per CDR3 protein. The sample shows approximately 540,000 distinct CDR3 sequences, roughly 13% of them seen only once. These receptors are not linked to any known antigen. Sequencing was performed on blood, either unsorted or a sorted T cell fraction (not recorded which). The receptors derive from a male donor with ankylosing spondylitis.

J is TRBJ2-1 and V is TRBV24-1; 14 nucleotides match TRBD2. The germline CDR1 and CDR2 sequences are KGHDR and SFDVKD. This CDR3 is 15 amino acids long. V dropped 9 bases and J dropped 7; count of bases not matched to a gene: 7. The CDR3 DNA reads as TGTGCCACCGGGGGGACTAGCGGGAGAGGGAATGAGCAGTTCTTC. Amino acid sequence: CATGGTSGRGNEQFF.

This clonotype was observed many times. The chain uses TRBV30 and TRBJ2-4; 8 nucleotides match TRBD2. The V and J ends lost 0 bases and 6 bases, in that order; junction bases with no gene match: 1. Per germline, CDR1 GTSNPN and CDR2 SVGIG (reference sequence). The CDR3 has 13 residues. In DNA form, the CDR3 reads TGTGCCTGGAGTGTAAGCGGGAGAAACATTCAGTACTTC. Translation: CAWSVSGRNIQYF.

The chain couples TRBV20-1 to TRBJ2-7; TRBD1 matches 7 bases. Germline loops: CDR1 DFQATT, CDR2 SNEGSKA (reference sequence). V lost 3 bases to trimming and J lost 5 bases; unmatched junction nucleotides: 13. CDR3 length: 15 residues. This chain's CDR3 is CSASLGTVRPHEQYF. CDR3 DNA: TGCAGTGCTAGCTTGGGGACAGTTCGACCACACGAGCAGTACTTC.

This clonotype was seen ten or more times. The J gene is TRBJ1-5, the V gene TRBV5-5; 9 nucleotides line up with TRBD1. This CDR3 comprises 15 residues. Germline V CDR1 and CDR2: SGHKS, YYEKEE (reference sequence). After removal of 0 bases from V and 5 bases from J, the junction contained 3 bases not matched to a gene. This CDR3 is CASSLGGQGHQPQHF. CDR3 nucleotides: TGTGCCAGCAGCTTGGGGGGACAGGGACATCAGCCCCAGCATTTT.

The DNA for the CDR3 is TGCAGTGCTAGTAGGGACACCCCGGGGAATCAGCCCCAGCATTTT. The encoded protein is CSASRDTPGNQPQHF. The V and J genes are TRBV20-1 and TRBJ1-5; D possibly corresponds to TRBD1 (6 bases). Trimming took off 3 bases at V and 4 bases at J, with 16 bases between the two ends. The CDR3 has 15 amino acids. Per the germline V gene, CDR1 is DFQATT and CDR2 is SNEGSKA (reference sequence).

This clonotype was found a few times. This chain uses TRBV7-8 with TRBJ2-1, with 10 positions matching TRBD1. This CDR3 has 17 residues. V gave up 5 bases and J gave up 7 bases; unmatched junction bases: 14. Germline V gives CDR1 SGHVS, CDR2 FQNEAQ. The CDR3 DNA sequence: TGTGCCAGCAGCCCGTCGGGTTGGGGACAGGGGTCAAATGAGCAGTTCTTC. Protein sequence: CASSPSGWGQGSNEQFF.

This clonotype was observed a few times. The chain uses TRBV2 and TRBJ2-1; 12 bases map to TRBD2. The CDR3 has 17 residues. The trim removed 5 bases at V and 0 bases at J, leaving 5 bases unmatched. CDR1 and CDR2 (germline): SNHLY, FYNNEI. The CDR3 DNA reads as TGTGCCAGCAGTCCTAGCGGGAGGGCCAGCTCCTACAATGAGCAGTTCTTC. Translated: CASSPSGRASSYNEQFF.

This clonotype was seen a handful of times. The rearrangement uses TRBV18 and TRBJ2-7, with D perhaps given as TRBD1 or TRBD2 (5 bases each). Germline V CDR1 and CDR2: KGHSH, LQKENI. Trimming shortened V by 1 base and J by 2 bases, and 12 bases separated the two germline ends. This CDR3 contains 15 residues. The CDR3 region is CASSPRGTPAYEQYV. For the CDR3, the DNA is TGTGCCAGCTCACCACGTGGGACGCCAGCCTACGAGCAGTACGTC.

The V gene is TRBV18, the J gene TRBJ2-3; D is possibly TRBD2 (5 bases). V was pared by 3 bases and J by 6 bases, with 13 bases between. This CDR3 contains 14 residues. CDR1 and CDR2 from the germline V gene are KGHSH and LQKENI. CDR3 coding DNA: TGTGCCAGCTCACCCGTCCGAGGGAAGGATACGCAGTATTTT. It codes for CASSPVRGKDTQYF.

The chain carries TRBV2 and TRBJ1-2; D is unresolved. Germline lookup yields CDR1 SNHLY and CDR2 FYNNEI. The CDR3 has 13 amino acids. Deletions cut 6 bases from V and 3 bases from J, with 11 bases between. The CDR3 bases are TGTGCCAGCAGCGCTGTCTTAGACTATGGCTACACCTTC. This translates into CASSAVLDYGYTF.

There are many counts of this clonotype. The V call is TRBV7-8, the J call TRBJ2-1; D gene unclear. Deletions cut 8 bases from V and 8 bases from J, with 10 bases between. CDR3 size: 11 residues. The V gene's germline CDR1 is SGHVS and CDR2 FQNEAQ. The CDR3 loop is CASAWSYEQFF. The CDR3 DNA sequence: TGTGCCAGCGCTTGGTCCTATGAGCAGTTCTTC.

This clonotype occurred a few times. The chain couples TRBV20-1 to TRBJ2-1; no firm D call. The CDR3 is made up of 15 amino acids. V dropped 3 bases and J dropped 0 bases, with 12 bases sitting between them. Germline assignment: CDR1 DFQATT and CDR2 SNEGSKA (reference sequence). The DNA of the CDR3 is TGCAGTGCTAGTGGTGCCAAGAGCTCCTACAATGAGCAGTTCTTC. This gives the protein CSASGAKSSYNEQFF.

This clonotype was seen a few times. The rearrangement uses TRBV29-1 and TRBJ2-7, with TRBD2 as a possible D gene (6 bases). Germline values: CDR1 SQVTM, CDR2 ANQGSEA. V lost 6 bases and J lost 1, with 10 bases in between. The CDR3 spans 12 residues. The CDR3 reads CSVREGSYEQYF. DNA of the CDR3: TGCAGCGTGCGGGAAGGTTCCTACGAGCAGTACTTC.

A note on this clonotype: With a much larger clone just one base away, this may be a read error. The chain employs TRBV2 and TRBJ2-5; no reliable D call. Trimming shortened V by 2 bases and J by 3 bases, and 4 bases separated the two germline ends. The CDR3 has 12 residues. Germline loops: CDR1 SNHLY, CDR2 FYNNEI. In nucleotides, the CDR3 is TGTGCCAGCAGTGAAAACAAAGAGACCCAGTACTTC. It yields the protein CASSENKETQYF. The complete variable domain, with remaining parts taken from reference TRBV2 and TRBJ2-5, reads EPEVTQTPSHQVTQMGQEVILRCVPISNHLYFYWYRQILGQKVEFLVSFYNNEISEKSEIFDDQFSVERPDGSNFTLKIRSTKLEDSAMYFCASSENKETQYFGPGTRLLVL.

The V call is TRBV20-1, the J call TRBJ2-3, with D maybe TRBD2 (5 bases). Deletions cut 8 bases from V and 3 bases from J, with 15 bases between. CDR3 length: 13 amino acids. CDR1 is DFQATT and CDR2 is SNEGSKA in the germline V gene (reference sequence). The CDR3 loop is CSPSGSQTDTQYF. CDR3 nucleotides: TGCAGTCCAAGCGGATCCCAAACAGATACGCAGTATTTT.

J is TRBJ2-3 and V is TRBV24-1, with a tentative D call TRBD1 (6 bases). Looked up from germline, CDR1 is KGHDR and CDR2 is SFDVKD. The CDR3 is made up of 16 amino acids. Deletions cut 5 bases from V and 0 bases from J, with 14 bases between. CDR3 DNA: TGTGCCACCAGTGGTTCTCCGGGACACAGCACAGATACGCAGTATTTT. As protein: CATSGSPGHSTDTQYF.